The source of this TCR beta chain is a study of T cell responses to AZD1222 COVID-19 vaccine. Overall study findings and caveats: Clonal diversity was possibly underestimated, and white British individuals and females predominated among donors. Unmutated regions of variants are reportedly targeted by nearly half of spike-specific TCRs. Spike-specific TCR breadth and depth rose after two AZD1222 doses.

Repertoires were generated with immunoSEQ multiplex PCR, while TCRdb's copy carries only in-frame clones and drops some. The sample shows over 110,000 clones, about nine tenths of them seen only once. In the case of this clone: The antigen is unknown.

The V and J ends lost 5 bases and 2 bases respectively, with 13 bases between them. Germline V gives CDR1 PRHDT, CDR2 FYEKMQ (reference sequence). The CDR3 length is 14 residues. This receptor was obtained from an adult who received the AZD1222 COVID-19 vaccine. Sequenced material: peripheral blood, taken 28 days after the second AZD1222 dose. The chain recombines TRBV13 with TRBJ2-7, with no clear D. The CDR3 sequence is CASSPDYPPYEQYF. The CDR3 coding sequence is TGTGCCAGCAGCCCAGATTACCCACCCTACGAGCAGTACTTC.